This entry concerns a single T cell receptor (beta chain). This record belongs to a study of Ad26.COV2.S vaccination and SARS-CoV-2 variants. Generated by immunoSEQ multiplex PCR, the TCRdb table keeps only in-frame clones and is missing some. The sample holds approximately 360,000 clones, roughly 85% seen once. The germline CDR1 and CDR2 sequences are SGHTA and FQGNSA. The CDR3 length is 13 residues. Trimming removed 5 bases from V and 0 bases from J, with 8 bases in between. Treatment described: 15 to 20 received Ad26.COV2.S at low or high dose, single or two shots; 5 received placebo; per-sample allocation not given. After the first vaccine or placebo injection, samples were drawn on day 63.

This chain uses TRBV7-2 with TRBJ2-7; D gene uncertain. Source: peripheral blood, taken in a trial of Ad26.COV2.S vaccine versus placebo. This receptor was taken from a person between 18 and 65 years old who received the Ad26.COV2.S COVID-19 vaccine or a placebo. The CDR3 DNA follows: TGTGCCAGCAGCGCCCCGGGCTCCTACGAGCAGTACTTC. Amino acid sequence: CASSAPGSYEQYF.